The 27 T cell receptor beta chains below were found in one sample sequenced in a study of regulatory T cells in long-lasting Graves disease. Investigators prepared the TCR beta libraries by applying iRepertoire HTBI primers and Arm-PCR of CDR3 regions. TCRdb processed the multiplex PCR reads anew with MiXCR; each CDR3 protein has one entry. Seen here are about 240,000 distinct CDR3 sequences, 20% to 25% observed once, and the top ten hold approximately 15%. Documented time point: newly diagnosed GD, antithyroid drugs for less than 3 months. Extracted RNA from PBMCs served as the source of the TCR library. The sample was peripheral blood mononuclear cells (PBMCs), taken at new diagnosis, from a patient treated with antithyroid drugs. These receptors were collected from a female donor with Graves disease.

This clonotype came up many times. This chain links TRBV12-3 or TRBV12-4 with TRBJ1-5; 11 bases map to TRBD1. The CDR3 spans 18 residues. The junction had 11 bases not matched to a gene; V was cut back by 6 bases and J by 1 base. The DNA of the CDR3 is TGTGCCAGCAGCCTTGGACAGGGGGCGCCTCTCAGCAATCAGCCCCAGCATTTT. Amino acids: CASSLGQGAPLSNQPQHF.

Comments on this clonotype: Since a far larger clone is one base different, this is likely a read error. The chain combines TRBV11-3 with TRBJ2-3; a weak D match, TRBD1 (5 bases). The CDR3 has 14 amino acids. V gave up 7 bases and J gave up 1 base, with 12 bases separating them. Germline loops: CDR1 SGHNT, CDR2 YENEEA. Here the CDR3 DNA reads TGTGCCAGCACCGTGGAACAGGGCACAGATACGCAGTATTTT. Its translation is CASTVEQGTDTQYF. Together with reference TRBV11-3 and TRBJ2-3, the CDR3 gives the full variable domain: EAGVVQSPRYKIIEKKQPVAFWCNPISGHNTLYWYLQNLGQGPELLIRYENEEAVDDSQLPKDRFSAERLKGVDSTLKIQPAELGDSAVYLCASTVEQGTDTQYFGPGTRLTVL.

This clonotype was counted at least ten times. The chain has TRBV5-4 and TRBJ2-1; TRBD1 agrees at 9 bases. This CDR3 is built from 15 residues. The germline V gene encodes CDR1 SGHNT and CDR2 YYREEE (reference sequence). Trimming took 1 base from V and 7 from J; bases not matched to a gene: 6. DNA of the CDR3: TGTGCCAGCAGCTTGAGGAGGACAGGGGCAAATGAGCAGTTCTTC. It is translated as CASSLRRTGANEQFF.

Remarks on this clonotype: This clone may be a read error of a much larger clone one base away. The rearrangement links TRBV4-3 to TRBJ2-1; TRBD1 matches at 8 bases. CDR1 is LGHNA and CDR2 is YSLEER in the germline V gene. The ends lost 1 base at V and 10 bases at J; junction bases unmatched: 9. The CDR3 loop spans 15 amino acids. CDR3 sequence: CASSQGRTGTYEQFF. The CDR3 coding sequence is TGCGCCAGCAGCCAAGGACGGACAGGGACCTACGAGCAGTTCTTC.

At least ten counts were recorded for this clonotype. The J gene is TRBJ2-7, the V gene TRBV20-1; the match to TRBD2 covers 8 bases. With 0 bases clipped from V and 2 bases from J, the junction kept 6 bases outside the gene matches. The CDR3 is made up of 15 amino acids. The V gene's germline CDR1 is DFQATT and CDR2 SNEGSKA (reference sequence). The CDR3 region has the DNA TGCAGTGCTAGAGATTTCAGCGGGAGCCCCTACGAGCAGTACTTC. Encoded protein: CSARDFSGSPYEQYF.

The chain uses TRBV15 and TRBJ1-2; possibly TRBD1 for D (6 bases). CDR3 size: 17 residues. The germline V gene encodes CDR1 LNHNV and CDR2 YYDKDF (reference sequence). Trimming cost V 0 bases and J 4 bases, with 18 bases left between them. CDR3 amino acids: CATSRDQGSARPYGYTF. The CDR3 DNA sequence: TGTGCCACCAGCAGAGATCAGGGGTCGGCAAGACCCTATGGCTACACCTTC.

This clonotype was seen many times. V is TRBV7-8 and J is TRBJ2-3; D unresolved. This CDR3 is built from 13 residues. The V gene lost 5 bases and the J gene lost 6 bases, with 12 bases spanning the gap. Germline V CDR1 and CDR2: SGHVS, FQNEAQ. CDR3 sequence (DNA): TGTGCCAGCAGCCCTGGATCGTACGATACGCAGTATTTT. Residues: CASSPGSYDTQYF.

This clonotype appeared once. A much larger clone sits a single nucleotide away, making a read error possible. This chain uses TRBV3-1 with TRBJ2-3; D gene ambiguous. The CDR3 covers 13 residues. The germline V gene encodes CDR1 LGHDT and CDR2 YNNKEL (reference sequence). CDR3 sequence reads: CAISQVLPERWYF. The CDR3 region has the DNA TGTGCCATCAGCCAAGTCCTCCCAGAGAGATGGTATTTT.

This clonotype has more than one count but fewer than ten. It may be a read error: a sequence one base away is much more abundant. The J gene is TRBJ2-7, the V gene TRBV29-1, with a weak D call TRBD2 (6 bases). Germline V gene lookup returns CDR1 SQVTM and CDR2 ANQGSEA. CDR3 length: 12 residues. The ends were cut back, 0 bases at V and 9 bases at J, with 12 bases in the middle. CDR3 nucleotides: TGCAGCGTTGAAGATGCGGGAAGCGGGCAGTACTTC. This codes for CSVEDAGSGQYF.

The chain couples TRBV27 to TRBJ2-1; 9 positions agree with TRBD2. Germline assignment: CDR1 MNHEY and CDR2 SMNVEV (reference sequence). V was pared by 0 bases and J by 7 bases, with 4 bases of the junction left unmatched. This CDR3 is 15 amino acids long. This CDR3 is CASSLSAGGHNEQFF. The CDR3 nucleotides read TGTGCCAGCAGTTTATCGGCGGGGGGGCATAATGAGCAGTTCTTC.

This clonotype has at least ten counts. The CDR3 loop reads CSARVGGRSNEQFF. The CDR3 coding sequence is TGCAGTGCTAGAGTCGGCGGGAGGTCCAATGAGCAGTTCTTC. The chain employs TRBV20-1 and TRBJ2-1, with 8 nucleotides matching TRBD2. The V gene's germline CDR1 is DFQATT and CDR2 SNEGSKA (reference sequence). J was trimmed by 6 bases and V by 1 base; bases with no gene match: 5. The CDR3 has 14 residues.

This clonotype was counted ten times or more. The rearrangement uses TRBV20-1 and TRBJ1-5, with 7 nucleotides matching TRBD1. The junction had 8 bases not matched to a gene; V was cut back by 3 bases and J by 0 bases. The CDR3 has 16 residues. The germline gives CDR1 DFQATT, CDR2 SNEGSKA (reference sequence). This chain's CDR3 is CSARSDRDNSNQPQHF. Here the CDR3 DNA reads TGCAGTGCTAGGAGTGACAGGGACAATAGCAATCAGCCCCAGCATTTT.

This clonotype was recorded many times. The genes are TRBV12-3 or TRBV12-4 and TRBJ1-2; D is unclear. Trimming removed 3 bases from V and 0 bases from J, with 8 bases in between. The CDR3 consists of 14 residues. DNA for the CDR3: TGTGCCAGCAGTTTGGGCAGAACTAACTATGGCTACACCTTC. Protein product: CASSLGRTNYGYTF.

This clonotype was seen once. A single base separates this from a much larger clone, so it may be a read error. Given the absence of the conserved phenylalanine or tryptophan at the CDR3 end, a read error is likely. The chain links TRBV14 to TRBJ2-5; D may be TRBD1 (6 bases). Trimming took 4 bases from V and 7 from J, leaving 16 bases between them. The germline V gene has CDR1 SGHDN and CDR2 FVKESK. The CDR3 is made up of 14 amino acids. CDR3 amino acids: CASSPTLLGGTQYL. The CDR3, as DNA: TGTGCCAGCAGCCCGACCCTTCTAGGGGGGACCCAGTACCTC.

The sample holds many counts of this clonotype. The J gene is TRBJ2-5, the V gene TRBV28; D remains ambiguous. This CDR3 comprises 13 residues. CDR1 and CDR2 (germline): MDHEN, SYDVKM. V gave up 3 bases and J gave up 4 bases, with 9 bases separating them. The CDR3 coding sequence is TGTGCCAGCAGTTTTGGCGGAACAGAGACCCAGTACTTC. Protein sequence: CASSFGGTETQYF. Drawing the rest from reference TRBV28 and TRBJ2-5, the complete variable domain is DVKVTQSSRYLVKRTGEKVFLECVQDMDHENMFWYRQDPGLGLRLIYFSYDVKMKEKGDIPEGYSVSREKKERFSLILESASTNQTSMYLCASSFGGTETQYFGPGTRLLVL.

This clonotype was seen at least ten times. The chain has TRBV6-1 and TRBJ2-1, with 8 bases aligning to TRBD2. The germline CDR1 and CDR2 sequences are MNHNS and SASEGT. J lost 8 bases, V lost 5 bases, and 8 bases had no gene match. There are 14 residues in the CDR3. CDR3 nucleotides: TGTGCCAGCAGTCCCCAGCGGGAGAGGCATGAGCAGTTCTTC. Its translation is CASSPQRERHEQFF.

V gene TRBV20-1 combines with J gene TRBJ2-1; D could derive from TRBD1 or TRBD2 (5 bases each). Between the trimmed V and J ends, which lost 7 bases and 2 bases, there was a span of 15 bases. The CDR3 contains 14 residues. Germline V gives CDR1 DFQATT, CDR2 SNEGSKA (reference sequence). The chain's CDR3 is CSESKLGAYNEQFF. The CDR3, as DNA: TGCAGTGAATCTAAACTAGGGGCCTACAATGAGCAGTTCTTC.

The rearrangement uses TRBV7-2 and TRBJ2-1; D remains ambiguous. V was cut by 1 base and J by 15 bases, with 13 bases left in between. Germline lookup yields CDR1 SGHTA and CDR2 FQGNSA. The CDR3 sequence is 12 residues long. The CDR3 sequence: CASSLGPGVGFF. The CDR3 DNA is TGTGCCAGCAGCTTAGGGCCCGGTGTTGGGTTCTTC.

This clonotype showed up many times. The chain joins TRBV5-1 to TRBJ2-3, with D hard to call. The CDR3 is 14 residues long. Germline V gene lookup returns CDR1 SGHRS and CDR2 YFSETQ. V was clipped by 0 bases and J by 8 bases, with 13 bases between them. Here the CDR3 DNA reads TGCGCCAGCAGCTTGGGGTCAGCCCTTCCTACGCAGTATTTT. Its protein is CASSLGSALPTQYF.

The table lists this clonotype with many counts. This chain connects TRBV20-1 to TRBJ2-3, with a weak D call TRBD2 (5 bases). Germline V gives CDR1 DFQATT, CDR2 SNEGSKA (reference sequence). Trimming removed 1 base from V and 1 base from J, with 15 bases in between. The CDR3 totals 16 residues. The CDR3 here is CSARVPPGYGTDTQYF. The CDR3 nucleotides read TGCAGTGCTAGAGTCCCCCCGGGATACGGCACAGATACGCAGTATTTT.

This chain joins TRBV11-2 and TRBJ2-1; tentatively, D is TRBD2 (6 bases). CDR1 is SGHAT and CDR2 is FQNNGV in the germline V gene. CDR3 length: 15 residues. Trimming left V 9 bases short and J 0 bases short, with 15 bases between. The CDR3 DNA is TGTGCCAGTACCCTCACTAGCCCCTCCTACAATGAGCAGTTCTTC. Protein sequence: CASTLTSPSYNEQFF.

This clonotype was found many times. For the CDR3, the DNA is TGCGCCAGCAGCTTGACCTACGGAGGGTCTGGAAACACCATATATTTT. Amino acids: CASSLTYGGSGNTIYF. This sequence joins TRBV5-1 and TRBJ1-3; no clear D. Germline-derived CDR1 and CDR2 are SGHRS and YFSETQ. V dropped 1 base and J dropped 1 base, with 12 bases sitting between them. There are 16 residues in the CDR3.

This clonotype showed up many times. The chain carries TRBV5-4 and TRBJ1-1, with a possible D match to TRBD1 (5 bases). Germline CDR1 SGHNT, CDR2 YYREEE (reference sequence). The germline V and J ends were trimmed by 4 bases and 4 bases, with 17 bases remaining between them. The CDR3 length is 15 residues. This chain's CDR3 is CASSNLGGVGTEAFF. CDR3 nucleotide sequence: TGTGCCAGCAGCAACCTTGGAGGGGTAGGCACTGAAGCTTTCTTT.

This clonotype was recorded many times. This rearrangement joins TRBV6-2 or TRBV6-3 to TRBJ2-7; D is ambiguous. The CDR3 is 14 amino acids. Trimming shortened V by 5 bases and J by 3 bases, and 14 bases separated the two germline ends. The germline CDR1 and CDR2 sequences are MNHEY and SVGEGT. The CDR3: CASSRTENHYEQYF. Here the CDR3 DNA reads TGTGCCAGCAGTCGAACAGAGAACCACTACGAGCAGTACTTC.

This clonotype was recorded at least ten times. This chain connects TRBV19 to TRBJ2-2; 9 bases match TRBD1. V was clipped by 6 bases and J by 5 bases; unmatched bases: 4. Germline-derived CDR1 and CDR2 are LNHDA and SQIVND (reference sequence). The CDR3 has 14 amino acids. The CDR3: CASRRDRVTGELFF. As DNA, the CDR3 is TGTGCCAGTAGACGGGACAGGGTGACCGGGGAGCTGTTTTTT.

This clonotype was recorded many times. The V and J genes are TRBV20-1 and TRBJ2-1; the match to TRBD2 covers 8 bases. V gave up 6 bases and J gave up 0 bases; unmatched junction bases: 10. This CDR3 spans 16 amino acids. Germline CDR1 is DFQATT and CDR2 is SNEGSKA (reference sequence). CDR3 in amino acids: CSARKTSASSYNEQFF. In nucleotides, the CDR3 is TGCAGTGCCCGAAAGACTAGCGCGAGCTCCTACAATGAGCAGTTCTTC.

As concerns this clonotype: A far larger clone lies a single base away; this is likely a read error. V and J are TRBV6-2 or TRBV6-3 and TRBJ2-7, with 11 bases that match TRBD2. Germline loops: CDR1 MNHEY, CDR2 SVGEGT. The CDR3 runs 16 residues. The V segment lost 7 bases and the J segment 7 bases; nucleotides outside the gene matches: 15. The CDR3 DNA is TGTGCCAGCACCGCTAATAGCGGGGGGGTGTACAATGAGCAGTACTTC. This translates into CASTANSGGVYNEQYF.